This TCR beta chain was sequenced in a study of CD8+CD57+ T cells in acquired aplastic anemia (dated by TCRdb to 2017 to 2018). Notes on the research overall: On average, sorted CD4+ and CD8+ cells yielded 2.5 to 3.5 ug of extracted DNA, with a range of about 0.18 to 30 ug. A CD8+CD57+ expansion meant a frequency higher than the mean frequency seen in healthy subjects. Results the study describes overall, beyond this receptor: Twenty-nine CD8+ CDR3 sequences were found to be shared between patients and controls, but these sequences appeared to be highly expressed in patients and within the immunodominant clones of the patients. CD8+ Simpson's diversity did not differ significantly between patients and healthy controls (P=0.060).

The CDR3 starts with the cysteine, ends with the phenylalanine, and has 15 residues. Only the CDR3 DNA stays, 45 bases, in frame from base 1. CDR1 and CDR2 are drawn from the germline V gene (reference sequence): SGHNT, YYREEE. Profiling of TCR beta VDJ combinations and CDR3 sequences used genomic DNA as the template. An Illumina HiSeq 2000 was the platform used for TCR repertoire sequencing. The authors processed their data as follows. TRBV/TRBJ rearrangement plots, CDR3 size and DJ length profiles, and Simpson's diversity index were used to evaluate the repertoires. The most abundant DNA sequence in the deep sequencing data was defined as the immunodominant clone. CDR3 amino acid sequences were screened for sharing across subjects and compared with published repertoires and the VDJdb database. TCRdb reran the public reads through fastp at Q25 and MiXCR, keeping productive beta chains. Rows matching on CDR3 protein sequence are summarized as one entry with the most common DNA and genes. The V and J calls and clone size come from TCRdb's table, not from the authors' own analysis. Counted in this sample were 190,000 or so distinct CDR3 sequences; around half of them appeared once. 1.8% of the sample goes to the ten largest clones.

As for this clonotype: Its antigen remains unidentified. This may be a read error, as it is one base from a much larger clone.

The patients picked for sequencing were ones in whom flow cytometry had shown an expansion of CD8+CD57+ cells. Severe acquired aplastic anemia was diagnosed in all patients according to International Study of Aplastic Anemia and Agranulocytosis and Camitta criteria. At the time blood was sampled, none of the patients had received any therapy. In the study, sorted CD4+ and CD8+ blood T cells from patients with severe aplastic anemia and from healthy subjects underwent deep sequencing of TCR repertoires. Patients were enrolled in the USA under clinicaltrials.gov protocols 00001620, 01623167, 00001397, 00071045, 00081523 and 00961064. Ficoll-Paque density gradient centrifugation was used to isolate peripheral blood mononuclear cells. Before DNA extraction, CD4+ and CD8+ T cells were sorted with FACS or magnetic beads.

Sequenced sample: sorted CD4+, CD8+, or CD8+CD57+ T cells (not recorded which) from PBMCs. The receptor was derived from a human donor with aplastic anemia. This sequence uses TRBV5-4 and TRBJ2-3; the D segment may tentatively be TRBD1 or TRBD2, each giving 5 matched bases. In nucleotide form, the sequence is TGTGCCGGCAGAGACCAACGGGGCAGCACAGATACGCAGTATTTT. The resulting protein is CAGRDQRGSTDTQYF.